This T cell receptor beta chain was identified in a study of blood T cell repertoires in COVID-19. Study details: Samples taken during acute and convalescent COVID-19 were collected in the United States, Italy and Spain. Nucleic acid was either cDNA or gDNA, and it came from T cells, B-cell-depleted T cells, or PBMCs.

Germline CDR1 reads SNHLY; CDR2 reads FYNNEI. V lost 1 base to trimming and J lost 2 bases; unmatched junction nucleotides: 4. This CDR3 is built from 16 residues. Original data processing: Amplified reference gene primers provided the basis for estimating nucleated cell counts. Sequencing used immunoSEQ multiplex PCR; TCRdb keeps in-frame clones, though not all of them. V and J calls and clone size are as listed in that table; D and trimming were resolved from the DNA. The sample contains 300,000 to 450,000 clones, roughly 85% of which appear only once. The clonotype originates from a woman between 18 and 29 years old with acute or convalescent COVID-19. This chain links TRBV2 with TRBJ2-3, with 9 bases that match TRBD2. The sample consisted of peripheral blood. CDR3 protein: CASSEGLAGFTDTQYF. The CDR3 nucleotides are TGTGCCAGCAGTGAAGGCCTAGCGGGGTTCACAGATACGCAGTATTTT.